These T cell receptor beta chains were read from a single sample in a study of blood T cell repertoires in COVID-19. The table came from immunoSEQ multiplex PCR; TCRdb's copy has only in-frame clones and leaves some out. The sample includes 250,000 to 300,000 clones, 80% to 90% of them seen just once. Sequenced input: peripheral blood. All receptors come from a woman in her sixties or seventies with COVID-19, enrolled during active disease. The CDR3 runs from the conserved cysteine through the conserved F or W. The D gene is left open where the match is weak. Size is stated for part of the rows, as once, few or many counts, or as a class when the clone is expanded.

J gene: TRBJ1-2
clone size: .
V gene: TRBV5-5
D gene: .
CDR3 DNA: TGTGCCAGCAGCCTGGGGTGGCCGAACAGAATAGGCTATGGCTACACCTTC
CDR3 protein: CASSLGWPNRIGYGYTF

J gene: TRBJ1-1
clone size: .
V gene: TRBV29-1
D gene: .
CDR3 DNA: TGCAGCGTTTACGGACAGTTGAACACTGAAGCTTTCTTT
CDR3 protein: CSVYGQLNTEAFF

J gene: TRBJ1-5
clone size: once
V gene: TRBV12-3/TRBV12-4
D gene: .
CDR3 DNA: TGTGCCAGCAGTCTTACAGGGAGCCAGCCCCAGCATTTT
CDR3 protein: CASSLTGSQPQHF

J gene: TRBJ2-7
clone size: .
V gene: TRBV6-1
D gene: TRBD2
CDR3 DNA: TGTGCCAGCAGTGAAGCGCCCGCGGGAGTGTGGGAGCAGTACTTC
CDR3 protein: CASSEAPAGVWEQYF

J gene: TRBJ2-3
clone size: .
V gene: TRBV10-3
D gene: .
CDR3 DNA: TGTGCCATCAGTGAGTTTGATACAGGGTCAGATACGCAGTATTTT
CDR3 protein: CAISEFDTGSDTQYF

J gene: TRBJ1-4
clone size: .
V gene: TRBV2
D gene: TRBD1
CDR3 DNA: TGTGCCAGCAGAACAGGGGGAACTAATGAAAAACTGTTTTTT
CDR3 protein: CASRTGGTNEKLFF

J gene: TRBJ2-5
clone size: .
V gene: TRBV5-1
D gene: TRBD1
CDR3 DNA: TGCGCCAGCAGCCCGGCATACGGGACAGACCAAGAGACCCAGTACTTC
CDR3 protein: CASSPAYGTDQETQYF

J gene: TRBJ1-3
clone size: .
V gene: TRBV28
D gene: .
CDR3 DNA: TGTGCCAGCAGTCCCCCCCTCGGGGGGGGAGGAAACACCATATATTTT
CDR3 protein: CASSPPLGGGGNTIYF

J gene: TRBJ2-7
clone size: .
V gene: TRBV6-5
D gene: TRBD1
CDR3 DNA: TGTGCCAGCATCCGGCCAGGGGGCTCCTACGAGCAGTACTTC
CDR3 protein: CASIRPGGSYEQYF

J gene: TRBJ1-2
clone size: .
V gene: TRBV7-8
D gene: .
CDR3 DNA: TGTGCCAGCAGCCCAGGCCTTAACTATGGCTACACCTTC
CDR3 protein: CASSPGLNYGYTF

J gene: TRBJ2-2
clone size: .
V gene: TRBV19
D gene: TRBD1
CDR3 DNA: TGTGCCAGTAGTAGAGGACAGGGAGAGACTAGTACCGGGGAGCTGTTTTTT
CDR3 protein: CASSRGQGETSTGELFF

J gene: TRBJ2-5
clone size: .
V gene: TRBV24-1
D gene: .
CDR3 DNA: TGTGCCACCAGTGATAGGGGAAGGGAGACCCAGTACTTC
CDR3 protein: CATSDRGRETQYF

J gene: TRBJ2-5
clone size: .
V gene: TRBV11-3
D gene: TRBD2
CDR3 DNA: TGTGCCAGCAGCAGCGGGAGTGAAGAGACCCAGTACTTC
CDR3 protein: CASSSGSEETQYF

J gene: TRBJ2-5
clone size: once
V gene: TRBV4-1
D gene: .
CDR3 DNA: TGCGCCAGCAGCCAAGATTTGACAGTCCGGAGCCAGTACTTC
CDR3 protein: CASSQDLTVRSQYF

J gene: TRBJ1-6
clone size: .
V gene: TRBV30
D gene: .
CDR3 DNA: TGTGCCTGGAACCCGGGAAGGGAATATAATTCACCCCTCCACTTT
CDR3 protein: CAWNPGREYNSPLHF

J gene: TRBJ2-7
clone size: .
V gene: TRBV18
D gene: TRBD2
CDR3 DNA: TGTGCCAGCTCACCACCGGGAACTAGCGGATCCTACGAGCAGTACTTC
CDR3 protein: CASSPPGTSGSYEQYF

J gene: TRBJ2-7
clone size: .
V gene: TRBV6-5
D gene: TRBD2
CDR3 DNA: TGTGCCAGCCAAACTAGCGGTACCTACGAGCAGTACTTC
CDR3 protein: CASQTSGTYEQYF

J gene: TRBJ2-1
clone size: .
V gene: TRBV6-6
D gene: .
CDR3 DNA: TGTGCCAGCAGTATTACAGGGCCACGTTACAATGAGCAGTTCTTC
CDR3 protein: CASSITGPRYNEQFF

J gene: TRBJ2-5
clone size: .
V gene: TRBV7-9
D gene: .
CDR3 DNA: TGTGCCAGCAGCTTAGTTGGTCCGGGTCCGAATTCCCAGTACTTC
CDR3 protein: CASSLVGPGPNSQYF

J gene: TRBJ2-7
clone size: .
V gene: TRBV3-1/TRBV3-2
D gene: TRBD1
CDR3 DNA: TGTGCCAGCAGCCAATGGGACAGGGTTTACGAGCAGTACTTC
CDR3 protein: CASSQWDRVYEQYF

J gene: TRBJ2-2
clone size: .
V gene: TRBV4-2
D gene: .
CDR3 DNA: TGTGCCAGCAGCCAAGAACGGCTAGGCCCCGGGGAGCTGTTTTTT
CDR3 protein: CASSQERLGPGELFF

J gene: TRBJ1-2
clone size: .
V gene: TRBV28
D gene: TRBD1
CDR3 DNA: TGTGCCAGCAGCCTACAGGGACAGGGCTATGGCTACACCTTC
CDR3 protein: CASSLQGQGYGYTF

J gene: TRBJ2-1
clone size: .
V gene: TRBV24-1
D gene: TRBD1
CDR3 DNA: TGTGCCACCAGTGATTTCCGGGACAGTAATGAGCAGTTCTTC
CDR3 protein: CATSDFRDSNEQFF

J gene: TRBJ2-5
clone size: .
V gene: TRBV19
D gene: .
CDR3 DNA: TGTGCCAGTAGTGCCGCAGGGTTTGGGCAAGAGACCCAGTACTTC
CDR3 protein: CASSAAGFGQETQYF

J gene: TRBJ1-5
clone size: .
V gene: TRBV27
D gene: TRBD1
CDR3 DNA: TGTGCCAGCGGGATGGACAGGGGACTGGGGAGCAATCAGCCCCAGCATTTT
CDR3 protein: CASGMDRGLGSNQPQHF

J gene: TRBJ2-1
clone size: .
V gene: TRBV9
D gene: TRBD2
CDR3 DNA: TGTGCCAGCAGCGTATCGAGCGGGAGGCACAATGAGCAGTTCTTC
CDR3 protein: CASSVSSGRHNEQFF

J gene: TRBJ2-5
clone size: once
V gene: TRBV5-1
D gene: TRBD2
CDR3 DNA: TGCGCCAGCAGCTCCCAGGGCGGGAGGGCCGGGGAGACCCAGTACTTC
CDR3 protein: CASSSQGGRAGETQYF

J gene: TRBJ2-1
clone size: .
V gene: TRBV5-1
D gene: TRBD2
CDR3 DNA: TGCGCCAGCCGGGACAGCAACATAGCGGGAGGATCTCAGCAGTTCTTC
CDR3 protein: CASRDSNIAGGSQQFF

J gene: TRBJ1-1
clone size: .
V gene: TRBV29-1
D gene: .
CDR3 DNA: TGCAGCGTTGCCTCGGGTAACACTGAAGCTTTCTTT
CDR3 protein: CSVASGNTEAFF

J gene: TRBJ2-3
clone size: .
V gene: TRBV5-8
D gene: TRBD2
CDR3 DNA: TGTGCCAGCAGCTTGGCCTGGGCGGGAGAGGGAACAGATACGCAGTATTTT
CDR3 protein: CASSLAWAGEGTDTQYF